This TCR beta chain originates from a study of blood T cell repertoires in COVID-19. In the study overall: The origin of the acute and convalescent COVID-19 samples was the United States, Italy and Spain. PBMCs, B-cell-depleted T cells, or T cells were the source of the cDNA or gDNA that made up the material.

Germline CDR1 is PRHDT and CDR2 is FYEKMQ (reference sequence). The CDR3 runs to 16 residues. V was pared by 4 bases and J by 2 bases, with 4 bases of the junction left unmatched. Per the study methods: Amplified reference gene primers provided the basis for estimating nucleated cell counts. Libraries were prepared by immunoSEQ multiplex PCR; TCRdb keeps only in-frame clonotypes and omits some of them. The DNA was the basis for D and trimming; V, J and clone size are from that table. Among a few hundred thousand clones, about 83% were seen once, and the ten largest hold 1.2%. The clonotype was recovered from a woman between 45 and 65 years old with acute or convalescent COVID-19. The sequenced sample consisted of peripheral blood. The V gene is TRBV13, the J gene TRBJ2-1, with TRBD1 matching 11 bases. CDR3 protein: CASSSGQGGPYNEQFF. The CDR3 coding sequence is TGTGCCAGCAGCTCGGGACAGGGGGGCCCCTACAATGAGCAGTTCTTC.